Following are 24 T cell receptor beta chains from one sample sequenced in a study of blood T cell repertoires in COVID-19. Sequencing was performed with immunoSEQ multiplex PCR; in TCRdb, only in-frame clones are kept and a portion is missing. This table holds more than 150,000 clones, roughly 80% found once. Input material: peripheral blood. Source of these receptors: a man between 60 and 70 years old with active or convalescent COVID-19.

This rearrangement joins TRBV2 to TRBJ1-5, with D maybe TRBD1 (5 bases). CDR3 size: 14 residues. The germline gives CDR1 SNHLY, CDR2 FYNNEI. Trimming cost V 3 bases and J 7 bases, with 13 bases left between them. CDR3 in DNA: TGTGCCAGCAGTGACCCCGGGGGTGGGCAGCCCCAGCATTTT. Residues: CASSDPGGGQPQHF.

The count of this clone is one. This sequence joins TRBV5-1 and TRBJ1-6, with 7 bases identical to TRBD1. The germline gives CDR1 SGHRS, CDR2 YFSETQ. This CDR3 spans 14 amino acids. Trimming took 6 bases from V and 6 from J; bases not matched to a gene: 6. This CDR3 reads CASKTGPGNSPLHF. CDR3 bases: TGCGCCAGCAAGACAGGGCCTGGTAATTCACCCCTCCACTTT.

This clone came up a few times. The chain joins TRBV11-2 to TRBJ2-7; possible D gene TRBD1, 5 bases. This CDR3 is built from 12 residues. V shed 3 bases and J shed 6 bases, with 9 bases lying between them. The V gene's germline CDR1 is SGHAT and CDR2 FQNNGV. CDR3 protein: CASSFTTVEQYF. CDR3 DNA: TGTGCCAGCAGCTTTACGACAGTCGAGCAGTACTTC.

V and J are TRBV7-8 and TRBJ2-3, with D perhaps TRBD2 (5 bases). The CDR3 totals 11 residues. The V end was cut by 2 bases, the J end by 14 bases, with 11 bases between. CDR1 SGHVS and CDR2 FQNEAQ come from the germline V gene. CDR3 loop: CASSLLGLAYF. CDR3 DNA sequence: TGTGCCAGCAGCTTACTAGGACTTGCGTATTTT.

The chain is built from TRBV10-3 and TRBJ1-3, with D possibly being TRBD1 (6 bases). Germline V gene lookup returns CDR1 ENHRY and CDR2 SYGVKD. The CDR3 totals 13 residues. Trimming pared 4 bases from V and 2 bases from J, leaving 6 bases between. The CDR3 region is CAISGTAGNTIYF. CDR3 sequence (DNA): TGTGCCATCAGTGGGACAGCTGGAAACACCATATATTTT.

Here the CDR3 reads CSASPERGEFF. CDR3 DNA: TGCAGTGCCTCACCGGAACGGGGGGAGTTCTTC. V gene TRBV20-1 combines with J gene TRBJ2-1, with 7 bases aligning to TRBD2. The V segment lost 6 bases and the J segment 14 bases; nucleotides outside the gene matches: 10. The CDR3 sequence is 11 residues long. Germline V gene lookup returns CDR1 DFQATT and CDR2 SNEGSKA (reference sequence).

CDR3 sequence reads: CASSAGGPQHF. DNA of the CDR3: TGTGCCAGCAGCGCTGGAGGGCCCCAGCATTTT. The chain links TRBV12-3 or TRBV12-4 to TRBJ1-5; no firm D call. This CDR3 spans 11 amino acids. The V end lost 6 bases, the J end lost 9 bases, and 9 bases lay between the germline ends.

This clone has only one observation. V gene TRBV12-5 combines with J gene TRBJ1-1, with D unclear. From germline, CDR1 is LGHNT and CDR2 FRNRAP. V lost 7 bases and J lost 1, with 10 bases in between. CDR3 length: 13 residues. The CDR3 bases are TGTGCTAGTGTCCGGGGAGGGAACACTGAAGCTTTCTTT. The encoded protein is CASVRGGNTEAFF.

V is TRBV10-2 and J is TRBJ2-2; D might be TRBD2 (5 bases). Trimming pared 7 bases from V and 3 bases from J, leaving 15 bases between. CDR1 is WSHSY and CDR2 is SAAADI in the germline V gene. This CDR3 is 15 amino acids long. The DNA of the CDR3 is TGCGCCAGCAACTCGGACTCTCGGGACACCGGGGAGCTGTTTTTT. Translating it yields CASNSDSRDTGELFF.

This clone occurred many times. The rearrangement joins TRBV9 to TRBJ1-3; maybe TRBD1 (6 bases). Germline values: CDR1 SGDLS, CDR2 YYNGEE. The CDR3 length is 17 residues. V shed 0 bases and J shed 0 bases, with 13 bases lying between them. CDR3 DNA sequence: TGTGCCAGCAGCGTAGCGGGGGGCTGGAGCTCTGGAAACACCATATATTTT. It encodes CASSVAGGWSSGNTIYF.

The chain employs TRBV21-1 and TRBJ2-3; TRBD2 reflects the table's D call only, with no check against the DNA. TRBV21-1 is assigned pseudogene status. The CDR3 contains 16 residues. The CDR3 reads CASSKEEAGGPDTQYF. For the CDR3, the DNA is TGTGCCAGCAGCAAAGAGGAAGCGGGAGGGCCGGATACGCAGTATTTT.

This clone was observed a few times. The CDR3 sequence: CASNREDYEQYF. The DNA of the CDR3 is TGTGCCAGCAACCGGGAGGACTACGAGCAGTACTTC. This chain joins TRBV28 and TRBJ2-7; 7 bases match TRBD2. Germline CDR1 and CDR2: MDHEN and SYDVKM. The CDR3 extends over 12 amino acids. V was clipped by 7 bases and J by 3 bases; unmatched bases: 3.

V usage is TRBV4-2 and J usage is TRBJ1-3, with 9 nucleotides matching TRBD1. J gave up 4 bases and V 8 bases, and 12 bases lay outside the gene matches. This CDR3 spans 16 amino acids. Germline CDR1 LGHNA, CDR2 YNFKEQ. CDR3 sequence: CASATLQGAQGNTIYF. The CDR3 coding sequence is TGTGCCAGCGCAACCCTACAGGGGGCGCAAGGAAACACCATATATTTT.

The chain combines TRBV18 with TRBJ1-1, with a possible D match to TRBD1 (6 bases). Per germline, CDR1 KGHSH and CDR2 LQKENI. The CDR3 is 14 residues long. Trimming left V 3 bases short and J 2 bases short, with 10 bases between. The CDR3 spells CASSPIQGNTEAFF. CDR3 in DNA: TGTGCCAGCTCACCTATACAGGGTAACACTGAAGCTTTCTTT.

This clone was observed a handful of times. DNA of the CDR3: TGTGCCAGCAGGGGGTCCGGGACAGGGCATGAAAAACTGTTTTTT. Its protein product is CASRGSGTGHEKLFF. The chain is built from TRBV28 and TRBJ1-4; 9 positions match TRBD1. CDR1 is MDHEN, CDR2 SYDVKM, per germline. The V gene end was trimmed by 6 bases and the J gene end by 6 bases; junction bases not matched to a gene: 8. The CDR3 loop spans 15 amino acids.

This clone appeared a single time. This chain joins TRBV7-3 and TRBJ2-7, with 7 nucleotides matching TRBD2. Per the germline V gene, CDR1 is SGHTA and CDR2 is FQGTGA. CDR3 size: 14 residues. V shed 5 bases, J shed 5 bases, and the junction held 9 bases outside the gene matches. DNA for the CDR3: TGTGCCAGCAGCCCGCTTGGGCGGGAGAACGAGCAGTACTTC. It yields the protein CASSPLGRENEQYF. Filled out from reference TRBV7-3 and TRBJ2-7, the complete variable domain reads GAGVSQTPSNKVTEKGKYVELRCDPISGHTALYWYRQSLGQGPEFLIYFQGTGAADDSGLPNDRFFAVRPEGSVSTLKIQRTERGDSAVYLCASSPLGRENEQYFGPGTRLTVT.

The chain combines TRBV19 with TRBJ2-2; 9 bases line up with TRBD2. The CDR3 covers 14 residues. Germline trimming cut 3 bases from V and 5 bases from J; bases unmatched to any gene: 1. Germline CDR1 reads LNHDA; CDR2 reads SQIVND (reference sequence). CDR3 coding DNA: TGTGCCAGTAGTATCAGCGGGGGGACCGGGGAGCTGTTTTTT. Encoded protein: CASSISGGTGELFF.

The CDR3, as DNA: TGTGCCAGTAGCTCTGACGGGGAGGCCTACGAGCAGTACTTC. It codes for CASSSDGEAYEQYF. This rearrangement joins TRBV19 to TRBJ2-7; possible D gene TRBD2, 6 bases. Germline assignment: CDR1 LNHDA and CDR2 SQIVND (reference sequence). V lost 6 bases and J 2 bases, leaving 14 bases between the germline ends. The CDR3 spans 14 residues.

The count of this clone is one. The chain couples TRBV6-5 to TRBJ1-5, with D tentatively TRBD1 (6 bases). Germline CDR1 is MNHEY and CDR2 is SVGAGI. V was trimmed by 6 bases and J by 0 bases, leaving 12 bases between them. The CDR3 is 15 residues long. CDR3 residues: CASRSTGLSNQPQHF. DNA for the CDR3: TGTGCCAGCAGGTCGACAGGTCTTAGCAATCAGCCCCAGCATTTT.

V and J are TRBV27 and TRBJ1-5; TRBD1 might be the D (5 bases). CDR1 is MNHEY, CDR2 SMNVEV, per germline (reference sequence). Between the trimmed V and J ends, which lost 8 bases and 6 bases, there was a span of 11 bases. This CDR3 has 12 amino acids. In DNA form, the CDR3 reads TGTGCCAGCGGGGGGGACCTTCAGCCCCAGCATTTT. It encodes CASGGDLQPQHF.

In its sample, this clone was seen a few times. V gene TRBV18 combines with J gene TRBJ1-1; D is unresolved. This CDR3 is 15 amino acids long. V was shortened by 3 bases and J by 4 bases, with 15 bases between the two germline ends. Germline-derived CDR1 and CDR2 are KGHSH and LQKENI. The CDR3 DNA sequence: TGTGCCAGCTCACCTACGGCCCGGGGAGGCACTGAAGCTTTCTTT. Protein sequence: CASSPTARGGTEAFF.

V and J are TRBV5-1 and TRBJ2-1; 10 bases are a match to TRBD2. Germline CDR1 SGHRS, CDR2 YFSETQ. J gave up 8 bases and V 2 bases, and 16 bases lay outside the gene matches. The CDR3 spans 18 residues. CDR3 nucleotide sequence: TGCGCCAGCAGCTTAGATCCCCCGACAAGCGGGAGGGTGGATGAGCAGTTCTTC. Translating gives CASSLDPPTSGRVDEQFF.

The V gene is TRBV12-3 or TRBV12-4, the J gene TRBJ1-4, with a tentative D call TRBD1 (5 bases). V lost 5 bases, J lost 14 bases, and 15 bases lay in between. There are 12 residues in the CDR3. DNA for the CDR3: TGTGCCAGCAGTCTTGATGACAGACTGCTGTTTTTT. It encodes CASSLDDRLLFF.

The J gene is TRBJ2-7, the V gene TRBV18; D unclear. V lost 3 bases, J lost 3 bases, and 12 bases lay in between. CDR1 is KGHSH and CDR2 is LQKENI in the germline V gene. The CDR3 has 14 residues. The CDR3 DNA is TGTGCCAGCTCACCTGGCGTGGAGCTCTACGAGCAGTACTTC. Its protein is CASSPGVELYEQYF.